The rows below give T cell receptor beta chains drawn from one sample of a study of T-cell memory formation after mild COVID-19. MiXCR was run by TCRdb on the 5' RACE reads, yielding one entry per CDR3 protein. The sample contains fewer than 140,000 distinct CDR3 sequences, about an eighth of which appear only once. The source material was PBMCs or a T cell subset sorted from them (not recorded which). The receptors originated from an adult woman who had mild COVID-19 (a few samples of this study predate the infection). Cell type and time point are not known. Each CDR3 is given with its conserved first and last residue. Fields, in order: D gene, clone size, V gene, J gene, CDR3 protein, CDR3 DNA. The D gene is left open where the match is weak. Clone size appears in some rows only: once, few, many, or a class for an expanded clone.

NA	few	TRBV2	TRBJ1-5	CASSGAQWAGPNQPQHF	TGTGCCAGCAGTGGGGCTCAATGGGCAGGACCGAATCAGCCCCAGCATTTT
NA	few	TRBV27	TRBJ2-7	CASSLSGGMYEQYF	TGTGCCAGCAGTTTATCGGGGGGTATGTACGAGCAGTACTTC
NA	NA	TRBV6-5	TRBJ2-2	CASREQGLANTGELFF	TGTGCCAGCAGGGAACAGGGCTTAGCGAACACCGGGGAGCTGTTTTTT
TRBD2	NA	TRBV2	TRBJ2-1	CASRTNPERTSGGNEQFF	TGTGCCAGCAGGACCAACCCAGAACGGACTAGCGGGGGGAATGAGCAGTTCTTC
NA	few	TRBV5-1	TRBJ2-5	CASSLDGFLVAQETQYF	TGCGCCAGCAGCTTGGACGGTTTCTTGGTAGCTCAAGAGACCCAGTACTTC
TRBD2	NA	TRBV6-2/TRBV6-3	TRBJ2-1	CASSSGLAGQYNEQFF	TGTGCCAGCAGTTCCGGACTAGCGGGGCAATACAATGAGCAGTTCTTC
NA	few	TRBV15	TRBJ2-6	CATSRAMGPSGANVLTF	TGTGCCACCAGCAGAGCCATGGGGCCCTCTGGGGCCAACGTCCTGACTTTC
NA	NA	TRBV21-1	TRBJ2-3	CASSPKDSHGTDTQYF	TGTGCCAGCAGCCCAAAAGACTCCCATGGCACAGATACGCAGTATTTT
TRBD1	many	TRBV9	TRBJ2-3	CASSVNRGSGTDTQYF	TGTGCCAGCAGCGTAAACAGGGGTTCCGGCACAGATACGCAGTATTTT
NA	once	TRBV18	TRBJ2-2	CASSPTTRVTANTGELFF	TGTGCCAGCTCACCAACTACTCGGGTCACCGCTAACACCGGGGAGCTGTTTTTT
TRBD2	few	TRBV7-9	TRBJ2-7	CASSLGLAISYEQYF	TGTGCCAGCAGCTTAGGACTAGCGATCTCCTACGAGCAGTACTTC
TRBD1	few	TRBV12-3/TRBV12-4	TRBJ1-3	CASSLDRGGNTIYF	TGTGCCAGCAGTTTGGACAGGGGAGGAAACACCATATATTTT
NA	many	TRBV7-7	TRBJ2-1	CASSRTTGVNEQFF	TGTGCTAGCAGCCGAACTACCGGGGTCAATGAGCAGTTCTTC
NA	NA	TRBV7-2	TRBJ2-7	CASSPTPRGYEQYF	TGTGCCAGCAGCCCTACCCCCCGGGGTTACGAGCAGTACTTC
NA	few	TRBV10-3	TRBJ2-7	CAIRGDLLNSYEQYF	TGTGCCATCAGGGGGGACCTATTAAACTCCTACGAGCAGTACTTC
TRBD2	many	TRBV6-6	TRBJ2-1	CASGLAGETYNEQFF	TGTGCCAGCGGATTGGCGGGAGAGACCTACAATGAGCAGTTCTTC
NA	NA	TRBV20-1	TRBJ1-1	CSETGFRNTEAFF	TGCAGTGAAACAGGGTTTCGTAACACTGAAGCTTTCTTT
TRBD2	NA	TRBV10-3	TRBJ2-3	CAISESTSGMEDTQYF	TGTGCCATCAGTGAGTCTACTAGCGGGATGGAAGATACGCAGTATTTT
NA	many	TRBV5-5	TRBJ2-7	CASSLASGITEQYF	TGTGCCAGCAGCTTGGCCTCGGGGATAACGGAGCAGTACTTC
NA	NA	TRBV7-8	TRBJ1-2	CASSLSTREIYGYTF	TGTGCCAGCAGCTTATCGACCAGGGAGATCTATGGCTACACCTTC
NA	few	TRBV20-1	TRBJ1-2	CSAGGYEAYGYTF	TGCAGTGCTGGGGGGTATGAGGCCTATGGCTACACCTTC
TRBD1	NA	TRBV7-8	TRBJ1-2	CASSLADRTGGAYGYTF	TGTGCCAGCAGCTTAGCGGACCGTACAGGGGGGGCCTATGGCTACACCTTC
NA	NA	TRBV20-1	TRBJ2-5	CSARGSTDSRTPQETQYF	TGCAGTGCTAGAGGGTCTACGGACAGCCGTACACCCCAAGAGACCCAGTACTTC
NA	few	TRBV19	TRBJ2-3	CASRATESTDTQYF	TGTGCCAGTAGGGCGACAGAAAGCACAGATACGCAGTATTTT